The 9 T cell receptor beta chains below come from one sample, sequenced in a study of beta chain features in type 1 diabetes. The sequenced template was cDNA made from the entire isolated RNA. TCRdb keeps only in-frame clones here, not all; method: immunoSEQ multiplex PCR. The sample yields around 430,000 clones, approximately 28% seen once. The specimen was naive CD4+ T cells from blood. These receptors were collected from a man in his late teens or twenties in good health.

The chain joins TRBV9 to TRBJ1-2, with a possible D match to TRBD1 (6 bases). The germline V gene has CDR1 SGDLS and CDR2 YYNGEE. The CDR3 has 13 amino acids. Trimming cost V 3 bases and J 4 bases, with 10 bases left between them. The CDR3 DNA is TGTGCCAGCAGCGATAGGACAGCCTATGGCTACACCTTC. Its translation: CASSDRTAYGYTF.

This clone was observed once. The CDR3 coding sequence is TGCGCCAGCAGCCAATCAATTGTGAATGGAGAGACCCAGTACTTC. This translates into CASSQSIVNGETQYF. The J gene is TRBJ2-5, the V gene TRBV4-3; no clear D. This CDR3 is built from 15 residues. The germline V and J ends were trimmed by 2 bases and 4 bases, with 14 bases remaining between them. Germline CDR1 LGHNA, CDR2 YSLEER.

This sequence joins TRBV27 and TRBJ2-7, with D possibly being TRBD2 (5 bases). Germline lookup yields CDR1 MNHEY and CDR2 SMNVEV (reference sequence). The CDR3 is 14 amino acids. The V gene lost 4 bases and the J gene lost 2 bases, with 12 bases spanning the gap. The CDR3 DNA reads TGTGCCAGCAGTTCCAGGACTGGAACCTACGAGCAGTACTTC. Amino acids: CASSSRTGTYEQYF.

This clone was picked up a small number of times. This rearrangement joins TRBV7-2 to TRBJ2-7; 15 bases are shared with TRBD2. The CDR3 is made up of 18 amino acids. V trimming: 4 bases; J trimming: 6 bases; junction bases outside the gene matches: 13. Germline V lookup: CDR1 SGHTA, CDR2 FQGNSA. CDR3 bases: TGTGCCAGCAGCTCGATTAGTGGGACTAGCGGGAGGTATGCCGAGCAGTACTTC. Translating gives CASSSISGTSGRYAEQYF. Based on the CDR3 plus reference TRBV7-2 and TRBJ2-7, the full variable domain is GAGVSQSPSNKVTEKGKDVELRCDPISGHTALYWYRQSLGQGLEFLIYFQGNSAPDKSGLPSDRFSAERTGGSVSTLTIQRTQQEDSAVYLCASSSISGTSGRYAEQYFGPGTRLTVT.

The chain links TRBV11-2 to TRBJ2-7; 10 bases map to TRBD2. Trimming removed 2 bases from V and 2 bases from J; junction bases left unmatched: 9. The germline CDR1 and CDR2 sequences are SGHAT and FQNNGV. This CDR3 contains 17 residues. In DNA, the CDR3 is TGTGCCAGCAGCTTAAACTCAGGACTAGCGGTCCCCTACGAGCAGTACTTC. Residues: CASSLNSGLAVPYEQYF.

This chain links TRBV20-1 with TRBJ2-3, with D possibly matching TRBD2 (6 bases). This CDR3 comprises 11 residues. V gave up 5 bases and J gave up 10 bases, with 13 bases separating them. Per germline, CDR1 DFQATT and CDR2 SNEGSKA (reference sequence). The DNA for the CDR3 is TGCAGTGCTCCCCTAGGGGAGGCGCAGTATTTT. Translating it yields CSAPLGEAQYF.

As to this clone: At the DNA level, this CDR3 is encoded by other sequences in the same sample as well. V and J are TRBV6-6 and TRBJ2-3, with unresolved D. The CDR3 has 12 residues. Trimming stripped 0 bases from V and 5 bases from J, with 3 bases between. In germline, CDR1 is MNHNY, CDR2 SVGAGI (reference sequence). DNA of the CDR3: TGTGCCAGCAGTTACTCAGGAGATACGCAGTATTTT. Translating it yields CASSYSGDTQYF.

This clone was seen a handful of times. V is TRBV4-1 and J is TRBJ2-1; D is possibly TRBD1 or TRBD2 (5 bases each). This CDR3 is 16 amino acids long. Germline V lookup: CDR1 MGHRA, CDR2 YSYEKL. V dropped 0 bases and J dropped 8 bases, with 17 bases sitting between them. The CDR3, as DNA: TGCGCCAGCAGCCAAGATATGGGACCGACCGTGGATGAGCAGTTCTTC. Its protein is CASSQDMGPTVDEQFF.

This clone turned up a few times. This sequence joins TRBV4-1 and TRBJ2-2; D may correspond to TRBD1 or TRBD2 (6 bases each). CDR1 is MGHRA and CDR2 is YSYEKL in the germline V gene. V gave up 1 base and J gave up 3 bases, with 15 bases separating them. CDR3 length equals 17 residues. CDR3 nucleotides: TGCGCCAGCAGCCAAGTGCCGGGGGCGCCGGACACCGGGGAGCTGTTTTTT. Protein: CASSQVPGAPDTGELFF.